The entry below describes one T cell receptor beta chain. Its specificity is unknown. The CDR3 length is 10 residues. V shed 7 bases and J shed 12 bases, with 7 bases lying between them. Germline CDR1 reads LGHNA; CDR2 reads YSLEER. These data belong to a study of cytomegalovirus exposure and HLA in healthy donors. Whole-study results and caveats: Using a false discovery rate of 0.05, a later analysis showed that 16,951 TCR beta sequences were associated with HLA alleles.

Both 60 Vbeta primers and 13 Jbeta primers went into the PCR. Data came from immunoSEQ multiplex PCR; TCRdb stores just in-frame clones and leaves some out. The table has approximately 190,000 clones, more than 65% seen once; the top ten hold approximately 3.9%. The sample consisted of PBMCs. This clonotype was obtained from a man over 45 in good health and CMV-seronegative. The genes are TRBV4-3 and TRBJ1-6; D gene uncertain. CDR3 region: CASMIRPLHF. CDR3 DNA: TGCGCCAGCATGATCAGACCCCTCCACTTT.